This T cell receptor beta chain is drawn from a study of regulatory T cells in long-lasting Graves disease (dated by TCRdb to the early 2020s). With respect to the entire study: In the newly diagnosed Graves' disease group, patients had been taking antithyroid drugs for less than 3 months. Persistent Graves' disease patients were compared with newly diagnosed Graves' disease patients by peripheral blood TCR sequencing and RNA sequencing. The study took place in China and was registered as a clinical trial. A total of about 33 samples underwent TCR sequencing, from about 13 patients with persistent Graves' disease and approximately 20 patients with newly diagnosed Graves' disease. Overall study outcomes, separate from this receptor: A larger number of public clonotypes was shared among persistent patients (approximately 2,500) than among newly diagnosed patients (about 990). Persistent disease showed preferential use of TRBV28, TRBJ1-2 and TRBJ2-5, whereas newly diagnosed disease favored TRBV20-1 and TRBJ2-1. The authors acknowledged the small sample size as a limitation that may reduce accuracy. Sequencing and analysis were limited to the TCR beta chain. Persistent Graves' disease patients showed lower TCR Shannon entropy and fewer highly expanded clones than newly diagnosed patients, suggesting clonal expansion. Only peripheral blood was studied, because thyroid tissue, the primary lesion, was inaccessible.

In the case of this clonotype: No antigen is known for it. The sample holds no much larger clone one base away, and base qualities are not on file.

Its CDR3 holds 19 amino acids, cysteine through phenylalanine. Just CDR3 DNA is preserved here, 57 bases in frame from base 1. CDR1 and CDR2 are read off the germline V gene (reference sequence) as GTSNPN and SVGIG. V lost 0 bases and J lost 1 base, and the count of bases not matched to a germline gene is 11. The library was generated by multiplex PCR. The sequencer listed for this sample is Illumina HiSeq 4000. CDR3 regions were amplified by Arm-PCR with iRepertoire HTBI primers to construct TCR beta libraries. Before sequencing, the PCR products underwent gel purification. The paper's data handling went like this. Across samples, roughly 60 TRBV and 15 or so TRBJ segments were identified and used for gene usage analysis of CDR3 amino acid clonotypes. COPE and FqMerger were used to merge the filtered high-quality paired reads into contigs. BLAST was used to align contigs to IMGT TRBV, TRBD and TRBJ reference genes, and CDR3 was defined according to IMGT. Clonotypes above 0.1% frequency were classified as highly expanded clones. Shannon entropy served as the measure of repertoire diversity, while the Gini coefficient captured V-J evenness. Clonotypes shared by more than one individual were considered public. TCRdb reprocessing: public reads trimmed at Q25 with fastp, clones called with MiXCR, in-frame beta chains kept. Identical CDR3 proteins give one entry, which carries the most common genes and DNA. The V and J calls were determined by TCRdb, not by the authors. The sample table shows about 540,000 distinct CDR3 sequences, and approximately 13% are seen once. The ten most abundant clones make up under 10% of the sample.

This sample's time point label indicates: newly diagnosed GD, antithyroid drugs for less than 3 months. For both TCR sequencing and RNA sequencing, RNA was extracted from PBMCs in TRIzol. The diagnosis of Graves' disease followed American Thyroid Association guidelines. The patients came from an endocrinology department in Xi'an, China. From each patient, around 9.3 milliliters of peripheral blood was collected into an EDTA anticoagulant tube. Ficoll Paque Plus density gradient separation was used to isolate PBMCs, and no further T cell sorting was done. RNA quality was checked with an Agilent 2100 Bioanalyzer and agarose gel, and concentration with a NanoDrop 2000. Separately, the same data were catalogued under a study of T cells in Graves' hyperthyroidism and ophthalmopathy. From that second study: Stable Graves' hyperthyroidism was defined as no progression to ophthalmopathy during 18 months of follow-up. Hyperthyroidism patients were newly diagnosed, with disease duration under 2 months, and aged 18 to 65 years. The study excluded patients with uncontrolled infections, other autoimmune diseases, pregnancy or lactation. Diagnoses relied on clinical symptoms, serum thyroxine and TRAb, thyroid ultrasound and orbital computed tomography. The first round of RT-PCR for the TCR CDR3 was performed with the HTBI primer set and the Qiagen OneStep RT-PCR kit. Most expanded thyroid clonotypes (frequency above 0.001) were also detected in blood, suggesting blood repertoires may reflect thyroid immune responses. Ophthalmopathy was separated from stable hyperthyroidism by a 13 V-J signature model, with about 86% sensitivity and about 81% specificity obtained in cross-validation and 80%/75% obtained in testing. In validation, the model predicted progression to ophthalmopathy with approximately 69% sensitivity and approximately 74% specificity, a median of 6.5 months before onset. To identify distinguishing TCR V-J signatures, a discovery cohort of about 100 patients was used, comprising 43 with Graves' ophthalmopathy and approximately 58 with stable Graves' hyperthyroidism. Whether ophthalmopathy could be predicted prospectively was tested in an independent validation cohort made up of roughly 19 hyperthyroidism patients plus 17 patients who later progressed to ophthalmopathy. The approximately 98 discovery patients were randomly divided into training and test sets at a 7:3 ratio. The study also compared thyroid tissue and blood T-cell repertoires from five or six Graves' hyperthyroidism patients. Following sampling, methimazole starting at 30 mg daily was given to hyperthyroidism patients, and high-dose intravenous methylprednisolone was given to ophthalmopathy patients. Libraries were constructed in a second round of multiplex PCR, after which size selection and purification were performed. The libraries were sequenced on an Illumina HiSeq2000 using paired-end 100 bp reads. SOAPnuke was used to process the raw data, with reads discarded if the reads contained adapters or uncalled bases, had a mean Phred below 15, or lacked an exact constant-primer or identifier match. COPE v1.2.5 was used to merge the high-quality paired reads, and each unique nucleotide sequence was defined as a clonotype. MiTCR v1.1 was used to align the clonotypes against IMGT TRBV, TRBD and TRBJ reference segments. Only V-J combinations with frequency above 0.0001, covering about 99% of repertoires, were analysed. The TCS score was defined as the ratio of F50 (clonal expansion) to E x V (chaos), calculated using BLOSUM62-based TCRdist between CDR3 peptides within each V-J. Welch's t-statistics and random forest reduced fewer than 600 V-J features to roughly 13, which were used in a naive Bayes classifier (R e1071). No statistical method was used to set the sample size in advance, and investigators knew the group allocation. The paper reports TCR Vbeta CDR3 sequencing of 140 or so peripheral blood samples: some 44 ophthalmopathy, over 70 hyperthyroidism and approximately 17 progressor patients.

Here the sequenced sample was peripheral blood mononuclear cells (PBMCs), taken at new diagnosis, from a patient treated with antithyroid drugs. The TCR originated in a man younger than 40 with Graves disease. Donor details come from another sample of the same person, matched by shared clones. The chain is encoded by TRBV30 joined to TRBJ2-3; 12 bases in the junction line up with TRBD2. For the CDR3, the sequence is CAWSVASGRALQGTDTQYF. At the DNA level, the sequence is TGTGCCTGGAGTGTCGCTAGCGGGAGGGCCCTGCAGGGCACAGATACGCAGTATTTT.